This is a list of T cell receptor beta chains from one sample in a study of blood T cell repertoires in COVID-19. Generated by immunoSEQ multiplex PCR, the TCRdb table keeps only in-frame clones and is missing some. The table includes roughly 170,000 clones, 81% detected once. The specimen sequenced was PBMCs or T cells enriched from blood (not recorded which). The receptor source for this set is a woman aged 40 to 50 with acute COVID-19. Each CDR3 is given with its conserved first and last residue. The order of the fields is V gene, J gene, clone size, CDR3 protein. Only part of the rows carry a size: once, few, many, or a class if the clone is expanded.

TRBV19	TRBJ1-4	.	CASSIGPEKLFF
TRBV5-1	TRBJ2-3	.	CASSLEWGGATDTQYF
TRBV25-1	TRBJ1-2	.	CASSPQGGRTGVNYGYTF
TRBV5-4	TRBJ2-2	few	CASSLTPGGELFF
TRBV11-1	TRBJ2-1	.	CASSWTSGMNEQFF
TRBV25-1	TRBJ2-1	.	CASSPLAGGPREQFF
TRBV7-9	TRBJ2-3	.	CASSLSLADTDTQYF
TRBV18	TRBJ1-1	.	CASSPPRQGVSGTEAFF
TRBV7-8	TRBJ2-2	.	CASSSRDSTGELFF
TRBV7-2	TRBJ2-1	.	CASSPTSGTYNEQFF
TRBV7-6	TRBJ1-2	once	CASSFGGISDGYTF
TRBV5-1	TRBJ2-7	.	CASSDNRGYEQYF
TRBV27	TRBJ2-1	.	CASKGLAGGYSYNEQFF
TRBV15	TRBJ1-3	.	CATSKTIPGSGSGNTIYF
TRBV6-5	TRBJ2-1	.	CASSLTSGGYNEQFF
TRBV7-9	TRBJ1-1	.	CASSLTENTEAFF
TRBV5-1	TRBJ1-2	.	CASSSDQGYSYGYTF
TRBV27	TRBJ2-7	.	CASKRLGTSGIHEQYF
TRBV21-1	TRBJ1-5	.	CASSNNRGGGCNQPQHF
TRBV7-9	TRBJ1-3	.	CASSNRQGRSGNTIYF